Each of the 13 T cell receptor beta chains below was sequenced from the same sample in a study of T cell responses to AZD1222 COVID-19 vaccine. Profiling relied on immunoSEQ multiplex PCR, and the TCRdb table lists in-frame clones only, not all of them. The sample has about 150,000 clones, 94% seen once; the top ten hold 0.95% to 1.5%. Material: peripheral blood, obtained on day 0 of AZD1222 vaccination. The receptors derive from an adult in good health.

The rearrangement uses TRBV10-1 and TRBJ2-5, with TRBD2 matching 8 bases. CDR3 length equals 15 residues. V was pared by 3 bases and J by 4 bases, with 7 bases of the junction left unmatched. CDR1 is WNHNN and CDR2 is SYGVQD in the germline V gene (reference sequence). Here the CDR3 reads CASSEGSGTGETQYF. The CDR3 DNA is TGCGCCAGCAGTGAAGGTAGCGGGACCGGAGAGACCCAGTACTTC.

The gene calls are TRBV3-1 (or the pseudogene TRBV3-2) and TRBJ1-5; D may be TRBD1 (6 bases). Trimming took off 2 bases at V and 0 bases at J, with 11 bases between the two ends. Germline CDR1 LGHDT, CDR2 YNNKEL (reference sequence). This CDR3 has 16 amino acids. The CDR3 sequence: CASSQSGTNSNQPQHF. Written as DNA, the CDR3 is TGTGCCAGCAGCCAATCCGGGACAAATAGCAATCAGCCCCAGCATTTT.

The V and J genes are TRBV7-9 and TRBJ2-5; D perhaps matches TRBD1 (6 bases). Trimming pared 7 bases from V and 1 base from J, leaving 25 bases between. The V gene's germline CDR1 is SEHNR and CDR2 FQNEAQ (reference sequence). The CDR3 consists of 18 residues. The CDR3 sequence: CASTKTPPGQRSQETQYF. The CDR3 nucleotides read TGTGCCAGCACCAAAACCCCTCCAGGACAGCGATCCCAAGAGACCCAGTACTTC.

This chain joins TRBV5-8 and TRBJ1-5, with D unresolved. In germline, CDR1 is SGHTS, CDR2 YDEGEE. The V gene lost 1 base and the J gene lost 4 bases, with 6 bases spanning the gap. The CDR3 extends over 13 amino acids. The CDR3 here is CASSLRRNQPQHF. DNA of the CDR3: TGTGCCAGCAGCTTGAGGCGGAATCAGCCCCAGCATTTT. The full variable domain, its missing parts supplied by reference TRBV5-8 and TRBJ1-5, is EAGVTQSPTHLIKTRGQQATLRCSPISGHTSVYWYQQALGLGLQFLLWYDEGEERNRGNFPPRFSGRQFPNYSSELNVNALELEDSALYLCASSLRRNQPQHFGDGTRLSIL.

This chain uses TRBV7-2 with TRBJ2-5; D ambiguous. Germline assignment: CDR1 SGHTA and CDR2 FQGNSA. The germline V and J ends were trimmed by 1 base and 7 bases, with 16 bases remaining between them. The CDR3 covers 15 residues. CDR3 DNA: TGTGCCAGCAGCTTAGGCCAAAGGGTTAAAGCGACCCAGTACTTC. Its translation is CASSLGQRVKATQYF.

The CDR3 DNA follows: TGTGCCAGCAGCTTGCTAGGGAGTTCAGGAGATACGCAGTATTTT. Translation gives CASSLLGSSGDTQYF. This chain connects TRBV5-6 to TRBJ2-3; perhaps TRBD2 as D (5 bases). Trimming pared 1 base from V and 5 bases from J, leaving 14 bases between. Looked up from germline, CDR1 is SGHDT and CDR2 is YYEEEE. The CDR3 loop spans 15 amino acids.

The chain combines TRBV6-5 with TRBJ1-2; TRBD1 matches at 9 bases. V trimming: 5 bases; J trimming: 3 bases; junction bases outside the gene matches: 4. From germline, CDR1 is MNHEY and CDR2 SVGAGI. The CDR3 loop spans 14 amino acids. CDR3 sequence (DNA): TGTGCCAGCAGTATCGGGACAGGGTACTATGGCTACACCTTC. Encoded protein: CASSIGTGYYGYTF.

The genes are TRBV5-6 and TRBJ1-2; a possible D gene is TRBD1 (5 bases). CDR1 SGHDT and CDR2 YYEEEE come from the germline V gene. The CDR3 totals 14 residues. The V gene lost 0 bases and the J gene lost 6 bases, with 12 bases spanning the gap. CDR3 in amino acids: CASSLAGLGDGYTF. The CDR3 DNA sequence: TGTGCCAGCAGCTTGGCCGGCCTGGGGGATGGCTACACCTTC.

The chain has TRBV2 and TRBJ2-6; 10 bases align to TRBD1. The CDR3 covers 15 residues. The germline V gene has CDR1 SNHLY and CDR2 FYNNEI. The ends lost 6 bases at V and 6 bases at J; junction bases unmatched: 5. CDR3 nucleotide sequence: TGTGCCAGCAGCCACGGGACAGGGGAGGCCAACGTCCTGACTTTC. This encodes CASSHGTGEANVLTF.

The chain combines TRBV12-3 or TRBV12-4 with TRBJ1-1, with D possibly matching TRBD1 (6 bases). V lost 6 bases to trimming and J lost 3 bases, with 11 bases between them. The CDR3 runs to 13 residues. The CDR3 DNA is TGTGCCAGCAGCCCGAGGGGGTACACTGAAGCTTTCTTT. Amino acid sequence: CASSPRGYTEAFF.

The V gene is TRBV7-6, the J gene TRBJ2-2; 9 bases are a match to TRBD2. Trimming cost V 2 bases and J 1 base; bases outside gene matches: 2. This CDR3 is 16 amino acids long. Germline V CDR1 and CDR2: SGHVS, FNYEAQ. The CDR3, as DNA: TGTGCCAGCAGCTTAAGAGCGGGGGGGAACACCGGGGAGCTGTTTTTT. Its translation: CASSLRAGGNTGELFF.

The chain combines TRBV11-2 with TRBJ2-5, with D unresolved. The CDR3 is made up of 13 amino acids. Germline CDR1 reads SGHAT; CDR2 reads FQNNGV. The V end lost 1 base, the J end lost 5 bases, and 8 bases lay between the germline ends. The CDR3 DNA follows: TGTGCCAGCAGCTTAGCCGGTGGGGAGACCCAGTACTTC. Amino acid sequence: CASSLAGGETQYF.

The V and J genes are TRBV19 and TRBJ2-3; D remains unclear. Germline V gene sequence: CDR1 LNHDA, CDR2 SQIVND (reference sequence). The CDR3 is made up of 14 amino acids. V lost 6 bases to trimming and J lost 2 bases, with 12 bases between them. CDR3 loop: CASRDDPHTDTQYF. The CDR3 region has the DNA TGTGCCAGTAGGGACGATCCGCACACAGATACGCAGTATTTT.